These 22 T cell receptor beta chains share one sample of origin, sequenced in a study of T cells in localized non-small cell lung cancer. Assay: immunoSEQ multiplex PCR; the TCRdb copy retains only in-frame clones and omits some. There are 35,000 or so clones in the sample; around 88% occur only once, and approximately 7.2% lies in the top ten. Sequenced material: peripheral blood, taken before any cancer treatment. The receptor set was obtained from a woman aged 40-69 years with stage I lung adenocarcinoma.

The rearrangement joins TRBV2 to TRBJ2-7; tentative D call: TRBD2 (7 bases). The germline V and J ends were trimmed by 3 bases and 2 bases, with 17 bases remaining between them. The length of the CDR3 is 16 residues. Germline V CDR1 and CDR2: SNHLY, FYNNEI. This CDR3 is CASSDSVGGATYEQYF. In DNA form, the CDR3 reads TGTGCCAGCAGTGACTCAGTTGGGGGGGCGACCTACGAGCAGTACTTC.

The chain carries TRBV28 and TRBJ2-2; 8 nucleotides agree with TRBD2. Per germline, CDR1 MDHEN and CDR2 SYDVKM. The V and J ends lost 5 bases and 6 bases, in that order; junction bases with no gene match: 8. The CDR3 length is 15 residues. The CDR3, as DNA: TGTGCCAGCAGTCGGCTCCCGGGACTAGCCGGGGAGCTGTTTTTT. Its protein is CASSRLPGLAGELFF.

The chain employs TRBV6-6 and TRBJ1-3, with D perhaps TRBD1 (6 bases). The V gene's germline CDR1 is MNHNY and CDR2 SVGAGI (reference sequence). The CDR3 has 14 amino acids. Trimming took off 6 bases at V and 0 bases at J, with 9 bases between the two ends. CDR3 sequence reads: CASRGGGSGNTIYF. CDR3 coding DNA: TGTGCCAGCAGAGGGGGTGGCTCTGGAAACACCATATATTTT.

V usage is TRBV27 and J usage is TRBJ2-1; 9 positions agree with TRBD1. Germline V lookup: CDR1 MNHEY, CDR2 SMNVEV (reference sequence). Losses at the gene ends were 4 bases for V and 5 bases for J; bases not matched to a gene: 6. The CDR3 loop spans 15 amino acids. CDR3 loop: CASSWSDRGNNEQFF. CDR3 bases: TGTGCCAGCAGTTGGTCGGACAGGGGTAACAATGAGCAGTTCTTC.

CDR3: CASSEYSIRRDNYGYTF. CDR3 nucleotides: TGCGCCAGCAGTGAGTATTCCATCCGGCGGGATAACTATGGCTACACCTTC. The V and J genes are TRBV10-2 and TRBJ1-2; D is ambiguous. Germline CDR1 and CDR2: WSHSY and SAAADI. The V end was cut by 1 base, the J end by 1 base, with 16 bases between. This CDR3 contains 17 residues.

This chain joins TRBV5-4 and TRBJ2-7; 10 nucleotides match TRBD1. The CDR3 is made up of 14 amino acids. Germline CDR1 reads SGHNT; CDR2 reads YYREEE (reference sequence). V trimming: 3 bases; J trimming: 7 bases; junction bases outside the gene matches: 7. This chain's CDR3 is CASSSRQGAEEQYF. The CDR3 bases are TGTGCCAGCAGCTCCCGACAGGGGGCAGAAGAGCAGTACTTC.

The V gene is TRBV25-1, the J gene TRBJ2-7; 11 bases align to TRBD1. CDR1 is MGHDK and CDR2 is SYGVNS in the germline V gene. Trimming removed 3 bases from V and 5 bases from J; junction bases left unmatched: 6. This CDR3 has 15 amino acids. Here the CDR3 reads CASSDGGQGADEQYF. DNA for the CDR3: TGTGCCAGCAGTGACGGAGGACAGGGGGCGGACGAGCAGTACTTC.

The chain links TRBV7-8 to TRBJ1-5, with D perhaps matching TRBD1 (5 bases). Trimming shortened V by 5 bases and J by 7 bases, and 15 bases separated the two germline ends. Germline CDR1 and CDR2: SGHVS and FQNEAQ. The CDR3 has 14 amino acids. DNA of the CDR3: TGTGCCAGCAGCCTGGGACCAGGCGCGCAGCCCCAGCATTTT. It yields the protein CASSLGPGAQPQHF. The variable domain in full, completed from reference TRBV7-8 and TRBJ1-5, reads GAGVSQSPRYKVAKRGQDVALRCDPISGHVSLFWYQQALGQGPEFLTYFQNEAQLDKSGLPSDRFFAERPEGSVSTLKIQRTQQEDSAVYLCASSLGPGAQPQHFGDGTRLSIL.

This chain connects TRBV7-2 to TRBJ2-1; 9 bases are shared with TRBD2. Germline V gene lookup returns CDR1 SGHTA and CDR2 FQGNSA. This CDR3 has 15 residues. V lost 2 bases and J lost 6; bases outside the gene matches: 5. CDR3: CASSLQSGGINEQFF. The CDR3 nucleotides are TGTGCCAGCAGCTTACAAAGCGGGGGGATCAATGAGCAGTTCTTC.

This rearrangement joins TRBV6-5 to TRBJ1-1, with D possibly TRBD1 on 6 matching bases. This CDR3 has 15 amino acids. Trimming shortened V by 0 bases and J by 4 bases, and 12 bases separated the two germline ends. Germline V gene sequence: CDR1 MNHEY, CDR2 SVGAGI. The CDR3 coding sequence is TGTGCCAGCAGTTACTCTGTCGTAGGGGGCACTGAAGCTTTCTTT. This encodes CASSYSVVGGTEAFF.

The V and J genes are TRBV28 and TRBJ1-2, with a weak D call TRBD1 (5 bases). The CDR3 consists of 15 residues. Germline values: CDR1 MDHEN, CDR2 SYDVKM. Trimming took off 5 bases at V and 6 bases at J, with 19 bases between the two ends. CDR3 sequence (DNA): TGTGCCAGCAGTGATCCGGGACTTGGTGTTGATGGCTACACCTTC. Its translation: CASSDPGLGVDGYTF.

This chain joins TRBV11-1 and TRBJ1-4; D is unresolved. The CDR3 runs to 15 residues. Germline lookup yields CDR1 SGHAT and CDR2 FQDESV (reference sequence). The V and J ends lost 5 bases and 3 bases respectively, with 13 bases between them. This CDR3 reads CASSQTGVANEKLFF. The CDR3 nucleotides read TGTGCCAGCAGCCAGACGGGTGTCGCTAATGAAAAACTGTTTTTT. The whole variable domain, remainder taken from reference TRBV11-1 and TRBJ1-4, is EAEVAQSPRYKITEKSQAVAFWCDPISGHATLYWYRQILGQGPELLVQFQDESVVDDSQLPKDRFSAERLKGVDSTLKIQPAELGDSAMYLCASSQTGVANEKLFFGSGTQLSVL.

The rearrangement links TRBV14 to TRBJ1-2; tentatively, D is TRBD1 (6 bases). This CDR3 spans 16 amino acids. The germline V gene has CDR1 SGHDN and CDR2 FVKESK. V was shortened by 4 bases and J by 2 bases, with 17 bases between the two germline ends. The CDR3 region is CASSRKETGPNYGYTF. The CDR3 DNA reads TGTGCCAGCAGCCGAAAAGAAACAGGGCCCAACTATGGCTACACCTTC.

The chain has TRBV9 and TRBJ1-2; D is undetermined. V lost 0 bases and J 0 bases, leaving 3 bases between the germline ends. CDR1 is SGDLS and CDR2 is YYNGEE in the germline V gene. This CDR3 is 13 amino acids long. CDR3 nucleotides: TGTGCCAGCAGCGTAGCCACTAACTATGGCTACACCTTC. Translating gives CASSVATNYGYTF.

The chain recombines TRBV2 with TRBJ1-3; D is perhaps TRBD1 (6 bases). Germline CDR1 is SNHLY and CDR2 is FYNNEI. The CDR3 spans 16 residues. Trimming took off 11 bases at V and 4 bases at J, with 24 bases between the two ends. CDR3 protein: CASAGRGTSKGNTIYF. CDR3 nucleotides: TGTGCCTCCGCCGGCAGGGGTACTTCTAAGGGAAACACCATATATTTT.

The chain combines TRBV6-6 with TRBJ1-1; tentatively, D is TRBD1 (5 bases). Germline CDR1 and CDR2: MNHNY and SVGAGI (reference sequence). The CDR3 consists of 15 residues. The V gene lost 3 bases and the J gene lost 6 bases, with 17 bases spanning the gap. This chain's CDR3 is CASSYGGAGEPEAFF. As DNA, the CDR3 is TGTGCCAGCAGTTATGGCGGGGCGGGGGAACCTGAAGCTTTCTTT.

This sequence joins TRBV2 and TRBJ1-5, with TRBD1 as a possible D gene (5 bases). The V and J ends lost 6 bases and 0 bases respectively, with 12 bases between them. CDR1 and CDR2 from the germline V gene are SNHLY and FYNNEI. The CDR3 spans 15 residues. CDR3 DNA sequence: TGTGCCAGCAGACGGGAGGGGTATAGCAATCAGCCCCAGCATTTT. Its protein product is CASRREGYSNQPQHF.

This sequence joins TRBV5-1 and TRBJ2-5; 11 nucleotides align to TRBD2. Germline CDR1 and CDR2: SGHRS and YFSETQ. With V trimmed by 1 base and J by 2 bases, 4 bases remained unmatched. The CDR3 has 16 residues. CDR3 in DNA: TGCGCCAGCAGCTTGCAGGCTAGCGGGGGGCAAGAGACCCAGTACTTC. It specifies CASSLQASGGQETQYF. Supplemented by reference TRBV5-1 and TRBJ2-5, the full variable domain reads KAGVTQTPRYLIKTRGQQVTLSCSPISGHRSVSWYQQTPGQGLQFLFEYFSETQRNKGNFPGRFSGRQFSNSRSEMNVSTLELGDSALYLCASSLQASGGQETQYFGPGTRLLVL.

This chain joins TRBV18 and TRBJ2-1, with 10 bases aligning to TRBD1. This CDR3 is 18 amino acids long. The germline V gene encodes CDR1 KGHSH and CDR2 LQKENI. The J segment lost 2 bases and the V segment lost 3 bases, leaving 10 bases of the junction unmatched. The CDR3 DNA follows: TGTGCCAGCTCACCGACAGGGGGCATGTTGAGCACCTACAATGAGCAGTTCTTC. Encoded protein: CASSPTGGMLSTYNEQFF.

This sequence joins TRBV4-2 and TRBJ1-4; D call uncertain. CDR3 length: 17 amino acids. The V and J ends lost 0 bases and 0 bases respectively, with 11 bases between them. The germline V gene encodes CDR1 LGHNA and CDR2 YNFKEQ. CDR3 region: CASSQEWSTATNEKLFF. In DNA form, the CDR3 reads TGTGCCAGCAGCCAAGAATGGTCCACTGCAACTAATGAAAAACTGTTTTTT.

The rearrangement links TRBV14 to TRBJ2-2; 7 positions match TRBD1. Germline-derived CDR1 and CDR2 are SGHDN and FVKESK. V shed 4 bases and J 7 bases; nucleotides not matched to a gene: 3. CDR3 size: 13 residues. CDR3 DNA: TGTGCCAGCAGCCTGTACAGGGGCGGGGAGCTGTTTTTT. Protein product: CASSLYRGGELFF.

The chain carries TRBV27 and TRBJ2-1, with D perhaps matching TRBD2 (5 bases). The CDR3 totals 15 residues. Per the germline V gene, CDR1 is MNHEY and CDR2 is SMNVEV (reference sequence). Trimming took off 0 bases at V and 8 bases at J, with 14 bases between the two ends. CDR3 in amino acids: CASSLSALAGHEQFF. The DNA for the CDR3 is TGTGCCAGCAGTTTATCCGCGCTTGCGGGCCATGAGCAGTTCTTC.